The 2 T cell receptor beta chains given below trace back to one sample, sequenced in a study of molecular identifiers for immune sequencing clone quantification. TCRdb re-analysed the PCR reads in MiXCR, keeping a single row per CDR3 protein. Found here are 65,000 or so distinct CDR3 sequences, 15% to 20% of them singletons; the top ten hold around 1.5%. Material for sequencing was naive CD8+ T cells from blood, with Jurkat cell RNA spiked in. The subset denotes: FACS-sorted CD8+CD4-CCR7+CD45RA+ naive T cells. Receptors originate from a human donor in good health. Some libraries in this study had Jurkat cell RNA spiked in.

This clonotype was recorded at least ten times. The rearrangement links TRBV28 to TRBJ2-7, with 8 nucleotides matching TRBD1. This CDR3 region has 14 residues. J gave up 3 bases and V 3 bases, and 4 bases lay outside the gene matches. Germline assignment: CDR1 MDHEN and CDR2 SYDVKM. Here the CDR3 reads CASSFAGGIYEQYF. CDR3 nucleotides: TGTGCCAGCAGTTTTGCAGGGGGCATCTACGAGCAGTACTTC. Full variable domain (remainder filled in from reference TRBV28 and TRBJ2-7): DVKVTQSSRYLVKRTGEKVFLECVQDMDHENMFWYRQDPGLGLRLIYFSYDVKMKEKGDIPEGYSVSREKKERFSLILESASTNQTSMYLCASSFAGGIYEQYFGPGTRLTVT.

This clonotype has ten or more counts. The chain carries TRBV7-2 and TRBJ1-1; D is undetermined. There are 15 residues in the CDR3. The V gene's germline CDR1 is SGHTA and CDR2 FQGNSA. V was cut by 2 bases and J by 1 base, with 11 bases left in between. CDR3 residues: CASSLLWSQNTEAFF. CDR3 bases: TGTGCCAGCAGCTTATTATGGAGTCAGAACACTGAAGCTTTCTTT.